The rows below give T cell receptor beta chains drawn from one sample of a study of T cell changes during pregnancy in multiple sclerosis. Sequencing used immunoSEQ multiplex PCR; TCRdb keeps in-frame clones, though not all of them. The sample carries about 45,000 clones, roughly nine tenths recorded once. The specimen was CD4+ T cells from peripheral blood mononuclear cells, collected in the first trimester of pregnancy. These TCRs come from a female donor with multiple sclerosis, enrolled in a pregnancy study. The CDR3 runs from the conserved cysteine through the conserved F or W. Each record gives: V gene, D gene, J gene, clone size, CDR3 protein, CDR3 DNA. The D gene is left open where the match is weak. Only some rows state a clone size, as once, few, many or a class for expanded clones.

v_call: TRBV30
d_call: .
j_call: TRBJ1-4
clone_size: .
cdr3_aa: CAWSVGGGGKLFF
cdr3_nt: TGTGCCTGGAGTGTGGGTGGGGGAGGAAAACTGTTTTTT

v_call: TRBV14
d_call: TRBD1
j_call: TRBJ2-3
clone_size: .
cdr3_aa: CASSQRSGTGGTQYF
cdr3_nt: TGTGCCAGCAGCCAAAGGTCCGGGACAGGGGGTACGCAGTATTTT

v_call: TRBV6-1
d_call: TRBD1
j_call: TRBJ2-1
clone_size: .
cdr3_aa: CASSGPGGPHNEQFF
cdr3_nt: TGTGCCAGCAGTGGGCCAGGGGGCCCCCACAATGAGCAGTTCTTC

v_call: TRBV7-8
d_call: TRBD1
j_call: TRBJ1-2
clone_size: .
cdr3_aa: CATANNRGYGYTF
cdr3_nt: TGTGCCACGGCTAATAACAGGGGCTATGGCTACACCTTC

v_call: TRBV11-3
d_call: TRBD2
j_call: TRBJ2-1
clone_size: .
cdr3_aa: CASSLGGRGGHEQFF
cdr3_nt: TGTGCCAGCAGCTTAGGAGGGCGGGGGGGGCATGAGCAGTTCTTC

v_call: TRBV30
d_call: .
j_call: TRBJ2-1
clone_size: .
cdr3_aa: CAWSYGGPKNNEQFF
cdr3_nt: TGTGCCTGGAGTTATGGCGGGCCGAAGAACAATGAGCAGTTCTTC

v_call: TRBV18
d_call: TRBD2
j_call: TRBJ2-3
clone_size: .
cdr3_aa: CASSTSGEDTQYF
cdr3_nt: TGTGCCAGCTCAACAAGCGGGGAGGATACGCAGTATTTT

v_call: TRBV27
d_call: TRBD1
j_call: TRBJ2-7
clone_size: .
cdr3_aa: CASSLKGQGYEQYF
cdr3_nt: TGTGCCAGCAGTCTAAAGGGACAGGGTTACGAGCAGTACTTC

v_call: TRBV19
d_call: TRBD2
j_call: TRBJ2-1
clone_size: .
cdr3_aa: CASGTSGSFEQFF
cdr3_nt: TGTGCCAGCGGGACTAGCGGGAGTTTTGAGCAGTTCTTC

v_call: TRBV7-8
d_call: .
j_call: TRBJ2-1
clone_size: .
cdr3_aa: CASSSAMSSYNEQFF
cdr3_nt: TGTGCCAGCAGCTCCGCCATGAGCTCCTACAATGAGCAGTTCTTC

v_call: TRBV30
d_call: TRBD1
j_call: TRBJ1-5
clone_size: .
cdr3_aa: CAWSGQGGQPQHF
cdr3_nt: TGTGCCTGGAGTGGACAGGGAGGTCAGCCCCAGCATTTT

v_call: TRBV19
d_call: .
j_call: TRBJ1-3
clone_size: .
cdr3_aa: CASSIRRQLVNTIYF
cdr3_nt: TGTGCCAGTAGTATTCGTCGACAGCTAGTAAACACCATATATTTT

v_call: TRBV15
d_call: .
j_call: TRBJ1-1
clone_size: .
cdr3_aa: CATSRAGTATEAFF
cdr3_nt: TGTGCCACCAGCAGAGCAGGCACGGCGACTGAAGCTTTCTTT

v_call: TRBV18
d_call: .
j_call: TRBJ1-1
clone_size: .
cdr3_aa: CASLAGDPEAFF
cdr3_nt: TGTGCCAGCTTAGCAGGGGACCCTGAAGCTTTCTTT

v_call: TRBV9
d_call: .
j_call: TRBJ1-1
clone_size: .
cdr3_aa: CASSVWPDTEAFF
cdr3_nt: TGTGCCAGCAGCGTCTGGCCCGACACTGAAGCTTTCTTT

v_call: TRBV28
d_call: .
j_call: TRBJ1-1
clone_size: .
cdr3_aa: CASCSLDNRERAFF
cdr3_nt: TGTGCCAGCTGTTCACTTGATAACAGGGAGAGAGCTTTCTTT

v_call: TRBV19
d_call: TRBD1
j_call: TRBJ1-2
clone_size: .
cdr3_aa: CASKPGQGDGYTF
cdr3_nt: TGTGCCAGTAAGCCGGGACAGGGGGATGGCTACACCTTC

v_call: TRBV5-1
d_call: .
j_call: TRBJ2-1
clone_size: .
cdr3_aa: CASSLGGLNNEQFF
cdr3_nt: TGCGCCAGCAGCTTGGGGGGGCTGAACAATGAGCAGTTCTTC

v_call: TRBV2
d_call: TRBD1
j_call: TRBJ2-3
clone_size: .
cdr3_aa: CASSVRDSSTDTQYF
cdr3_nt: TGTGCCAGCAGCGTCCGGGACAGTAGCACAGATACGCAGTATTTT

v_call: TRBV9
d_call: .
j_call: TRBJ2-7
clone_size: .
cdr3_aa: CASSVAGQQSYEQYF
cdr3_nt: TGTGCCAGCAGCGTAGCAGGACAGCAGTCCTACGAGCAGTACTTC

v_call: TRBV4-1
d_call: .
j_call: TRBJ1-1
clone_size: once
cdr3_aa: CASSQSRASLTEAFF
cdr3_nt: TGCGCCAGCAGCCAATCGAGGGCCAGTTTAACTGAAGCTTTCTTT

v_call: TRBV14
d_call: .
j_call: TRBJ2-2
clone_size: .
cdr3_aa: CASSHRAYTGELFF
cdr3_nt: TGTGCCAGCAGCCATCGCGCTTACACCGGGGAGCTGTTTTTT

v_call: TRBV11-2
d_call: .
j_call: TRBJ2-3
clone_size: .
cdr3_aa: CASSSPGLSTDTQYF
cdr3_nt: TGTGCCAGCAGCTCCCCGGGACTGAGCACAGATACGCAGTATTTT

v_call: TRBV9
d_call: TRBD1
j_call: TRBJ1-2
clone_size: .
cdr3_aa: CASSTYSTGGKGYTF
cdr3_nt: TGTGCCAGCAGCACCTACTCGACAGGGGGCAAGGGCTACACCTTC

v_call: TRBV30
d_call: TRBD1
j_call: TRBJ1-4
clone_size: .
cdr3_aa: CAWSPPGTANEKLFF
cdr3_nt: TGTGCCTGGAGCCCTCCCGGGACAGCTAATGAAAAACTGTTTTTT

v_call: TRBV10-1
d_call: TRBD2
j_call: TRBJ2-2
clone_size: once
cdr3_aa: CASSGGTSGSWNTGELFF
cdr3_nt: TGCGCCAGCAGTGGCGGGACTAGCGGGAGTTGGAACACCGGGGAGCTGTTTTTT

v_call: TRBV19
d_call: .
j_call: TRBJ1-5
clone_size: .
cdr3_aa: CASSIRFRGAMSHQPQHF
cdr3_nt: TGTGCCAGTAGTATTCGGTTTCGCGGGGCGATGAGCCATCAGCCCCAGCATTTT

v_call: TRBV4-1
d_call: .
j_call: TRBJ2-2
clone_size: .
cdr3_aa: CASSRPRAERIGELFF
cdr3_nt: TGCGCCAGCAGCCGACCGAGGGCAGAGAGAATCGGGGAGCTGTTTTTT

v_call: TRBV5-6
d_call: TRBD2
j_call: TRBJ2-1
clone_size: .
cdr3_aa: CASSLIRLAIYNEQFF
cdr3_nt: TGTGCCAGCAGCTTGATAAGACTAGCTATCTACAATGAGCAGTTCTTC

v_call: TRBV11-2
d_call: .
j_call: TRBJ1-2
clone_size: .
cdr3_aa: CASSLERGTNYGYTF
cdr3_nt: TGTGCCAGCAGCTTAGAGAGGGGGACTAACTATGGCTACACCTTC

v_call: TRBV5-4
d_call: TRBD2
j_call: TRBJ2-7
clone_size: .
cdr3_aa: CASSLSSGDLYEQYF
cdr3_nt: TGTGCCAGCAGCTTGAGTAGCGGGGATCTTTACGAGCAGTACTTC

v_call: TRBV6-6
d_call: .
j_call: TRBJ2-7
clone_size: .
cdr3_aa: CASRDGGQNSYEQYF
cdr3_nt: TGTGCCAGCAGAGACGGGGGTCAAAACTCCTACGAGCAGTACTTC

v_call: TRBV5-4
d_call: .
j_call: TRBJ1-1
clone_size: .
cdr3_aa: CASSEPGGRNTEAFF
cdr3_nt: TGTGCCAGCAGCGAGCCCGGGGGAAGGAACACTGAAGCTTTCTTT

v_call: TRBV27
d_call: .
j_call: TRBJ1-5
clone_size: .
cdr3_aa: CASRERTVLGGNQPQHF
cdr3_nt: TGTGCCAGCAGGGAGAGGACGGTCCTCGGGGGCAATCAGCCCCAGCATTTT

v_call: TRBV18
d_call: .
j_call: TRBJ1-2
clone_size: few
cdr3_aa: CASSQDSHYGYTF
cdr3_nt: TGTGCCAGCTCACAGGACAGCCACTATGGCTACACCTTC

v_call: TRBV6-1
d_call: TRBD1
j_call: TRBJ1-2
clone_size: .
cdr3_aa: CASSEGTGAFYGYTF
cdr3_nt: TGTGCCAGCAGTGAAGGGACAGGGGCATTCTATGGCTACACCTTC

v_call: TRBV6-6
d_call: .
j_call: TRBJ2-7
clone_size: .
cdr3_aa: CASSPSGKQYF
cdr3_nt: TGTGCCAGCAGTCCTTCCGGGAAGCAGTACTTC

v_call: TRBV18
d_call: .
j_call: TRBJ2-2
clone_size: .
cdr3_aa: CASSPLASNTGELFF
cdr3_nt: TGTGCCAGCTCACCATTAGCGTCCAACACCGGGGAGCTGTTTTTT

v_call: TRBV30
d_call: .
j_call: TRBJ1-3
clone_size: .
cdr3_aa: CAWSRGGAGSGNTIYF
cdr3_nt: TGTGCCTGGAGTAGGGGAGGGGCAGGGTCTGGAAACACCATATATTTT

v_call: TRBV14
d_call: .
j_call: TRBJ1-4
clone_size: .
cdr3_aa: CASSQTGGKLFF
cdr3_nt: TGTGCCAGCAGCCAAACGGGTGGAAAACTGTTTTTT

v_call: TRBV27
d_call: TRBD1
j_call: TRBJ1-5
clone_size: .
cdr3_aa: CASSLLGTGLNQPQHF
cdr3_nt: TGTGCCAGCAGTTTATTAGGGACAGGGCTCAATCAGCCCCAGCATTTT

v_call: TRBV18
d_call: .
j_call: TRBJ2-7
clone_size: .
cdr3_aa: CASSPLDGAYEQYF
cdr3_nt: TGTGCCAGCTCACCACTCGACGGAGCCTACGAGCAGTACTTC

v_call: TRBV11-2
d_call: TRBD1
j_call: TRBJ2-7
clone_size: .
cdr3_aa: CASSALRGTDYEQYF
cdr3_nt: TGTGCCAGCAGCGCACTCAGGGGGACGGACTACGAGCAGTACTTC

v_call: TRBV5-1
d_call: TRBD1
j_call: TRBJ1-2
clone_size: .
cdr3_aa: CASSFDRVSGYTF
cdr3_nt: TGCGCCAGCAGCTTTGACAGGGTAAGCGGCTACACCTTC

v_call: TRBV6-1
d_call: TRBD1
j_call: TRBJ2-2
clone_size: few
cdr3_aa: CASRVTGYGTGELFF
cdr3_nt: TGTGCCAGCAGGGTGACAGGGTACGGCACCGGGGAGCTGTTTTTT

v_call: TRBV28
d_call: .
j_call: TRBJ2-7
clone_size: few
cdr3_aa: CASRLPEAYEQYF
cdr3_nt: TGTGCCAGCAGACTCCCTGAGGCCTACGAGCAGTACTTC

v_call: TRBV18
d_call: .
j_call: TRBJ2-1
clone_size: .
cdr3_aa: CASSPQGASLNEQFF
cdr3_nt: TGTGCCAGCTCACCACAGGGAGCCTCTTTGAATGAGCAGTTCTTC

v_call: TRBV7-6
d_call: TRBD2
j_call: TRBJ2-5
clone_size: .
cdr3_aa: CASSLGTSGSIETQYF
cdr3_nt: TGTGCCAGCAGCTTAGGGACTAGCGGGAGTATAGAGACCCAGTACTTC

v_call: TRBV5-4
d_call: TRBD1
j_call: TRBJ1-2
clone_size: .
cdr3_aa: CASSLGQGVYGYTF
cdr3_nt: TGTGCCAGCAGCTTGGGACAGGGGGTCTATGGCTACACCTTC

v_call: TRBV28
d_call: TRBD1
j_call: TRBJ2-3
clone_size: .
cdr3_aa: CASGTGGITDTQYF
cdr3_nt: TGTGCCAGCGGGACAGGGGGAATAACAGATACGCAGTATTTT

v_call: TRBV6-1
d_call: TRBD1
j_call: TRBJ2-7
clone_size: .
cdr3_aa: CASRLDRAYEQYF
cdr3_nt: TGTGCCAGCAGGCTGGACAGGGCCTACGAGCAGTACTTC

v_call: TRBV5-3
d_call: TRBD2
j_call: TRBJ2-7
clone_size: .
cdr3_aa: CARSFILAGAPYEQYF
cdr3_nt: TGTGCCAGAAGCTTCATACTAGCGGGAGCCCCCTACGAGCAGTACTTC

v_call: TRBV30
d_call: .
j_call: TRBJ1-1
clone_size: .
cdr3_aa: CAWSVKSNTEAFF
cdr3_nt: TGTGCCTGGAGTGTAAAAAGCAACACTGAAGCTTTCTTT